These 11 T cell receptor beta chains originate from one sample sequenced in a study of regulatory T cells in long-lasting Graves disease. The sample's time point: persistent/refractory GD, antithyroid drugs over 5 years with positive TRAb. Generation of the TCR library employed RNA extracted from PBMCs. Arm-PCR with iRepertoire HTBI primers amplified the CDR3 regions for these TCR beta libraries. Via MiXCR, TCRdb re-called the multiplex PCR reads, giving one row per CDR3 protein. This sample has 420,000 or so distinct CDR3 sequences, with around a quarter found just once. Sequencing used peripheral blood mononuclear cells (PBMCs), obtained when the disease was refractory, from a patient treated with antithyroid drugs. These receptors all stem from a female donor with Graves disease.

This clonotype was observed a handful of times. The rearrangement joins TRBV9 to TRBJ1-1; D is undetermined. CDR1 is SGDLS, CDR2 YYNGEE, per germline. V lost 3 bases to trimming and J lost 5 bases, with 11 bases between them. The CDR3 is 13 amino acids. CDR3 coding DNA: TGTGCCAGCAGCGGGGGAACAAGGACTGAAGCTTTCTTT. It codes for CASSGGTRTEAFF.

This chain connects TRBV6-5 to TRBJ2-7, with 7 positions matching TRBD2. Trimming took 3 bases from V and 2 from J; bases not matched to a gene: 16. Per the germline V gene, CDR1 is MNHEY and CDR2 is SVGAGI. The CDR3 sequence is 18 residues long. The CDR3 DNA follows: TGTGCCAGCAGTTATAAGCCTCGTGGAGCGGGAACGGCCTACGAGCAGTACTTC. Its translation is CASSYKPRGAGTAYEQYF.

This clonotype was counted many times. The V gene is TRBV28, the J gene TRBJ1-4; the D gene is possibly TRBD1 (5 bases). CDR1 MDHEN and CDR2 SYDVKM come from the germline V gene. This CDR3 is built from 16 residues. With 5 bases removed from V and 3 bases from J, the gap between germline ends came to 16 bases. The CDR3 sequence: CASSPRRVGANEKLFF. The CDR3 DNA sequence: TGTGCCAGCAGTCCCCGCAGGGTTGGGGCTAATGAAAAACTGTTTTTT.

At least ten counts were recorded for this clonotype. The chain employs TRBV28 and TRBJ2-2, with D hard to call. V was pared by 6 bases and J by 2 bases, with 16 bases between. Germline assignment: CDR1 MDHEN and CDR2 SYDVKM. There are 16 residues in the CDR3. CDR3 region: CASSPFWPLNTGELFF. The CDR3 DNA is TGTGCCAGCAGCCCCTTCTGGCCACTAAACACCGGGGAGCTGTTTTTT.

This clonotype showed up just a few times. This rearrangement joins TRBV5-8 to TRBJ1-1; TRBD1 agrees at 11 bases. Germline CDR1 and CDR2: SGHTS and YDEGEE. CDR3 length: 16 amino acids. V gave up 1 base and J gave up 7 bases; unmatched junction bases: 9. The CDR3 nucleotides are TGTGCCAGCAGCTTGTTAGGGGACAGGGGGAGGAGTGAAGCTTTCTTT. As protein: CASSLLGDRGRSEAFF.

The J gene is TRBJ1-6, the V gene TRBV13; D may be TRBD1 (6 bases). Germline V CDR1 and CDR2: PRHDT, FYEKMQ (reference sequence). This CDR3 is built from 16 residues. V lost 5 bases and J 8 bases, leaving 19 bases between the germline ends. CDR3 region: CASSPLPQGSDSPLHF. The CDR3 region has the DNA TGTGCCAGCAGCCCGCTGCCACAGGGCTCGGATTCACCCCTCCACTTT. Filled out from reference TRBV13 and TRBJ1-6, the complete variable domain reads AAGVIQSPRHLIKEKRETATLKCYPIPRHDTVYWYQQGPGQDPQFLISFYEKMQSDKGSIPDRFSAQQFSDYHSELNMSSLELGDSALYFCASSPLPQGSDSPLHFGNGTRLTVT.

The chain uses TRBV7-9 and TRBJ1-2, with D uncertain. V lost 5 bases to trimming and J lost 0 bases, with 10 bases between them. This CDR3 has 14 residues. Germline CDR1 is SEHNR and CDR2 is FQNEAQ (reference sequence). CDR3 sequence: CASSAAPANYGYTF. As DNA, the CDR3 is TGTGCCAGCAGCGCCGCTCCGGCTAACTATGGCTACACCTTC.

J is TRBJ2-3 and V is TRBV12-3 or TRBV12-4, with 13 bases aligning to TRBD2. This CDR3 region has 17 residues. Trimming took 2 bases from V and 6 from J; bases not matched to a gene: 8. CDR3 loop: CASSLSVGLAGADTQYF. The CDR3 bases are TGTGCCAGCAGTTTATCGGTAGGACTAGCGGGAGCGGATACGCAGTATTTT.

The chain has TRBV7-9 and TRBJ1-2; TRBD1 matches 7 bases. This CDR3 is built from 14 residues. Trimming removed 0 bases from V and 4 bases from J; junction bases left unmatched: 2. CDR1 is SEHNR and CDR2 is FQNEAQ in the germline V gene (reference sequence). CDR3 sequence: CASSLADRTYGYTF. For the CDR3, the DNA is TGTGCCAGCAGCTTAGCGGACAGGACCTATGGCTACACCTTC.

The chain carries TRBV7-9 and TRBJ1-2; tentatively, D is TRBD1 (5 bases). There are 15 residues in the CDR3. Trimming shortened V by 0 bases and J by 8 bases, and 16 bases separated the two germline ends. CDR1 is SEHNR and CDR2 is FQNEAQ in the germline V gene (reference sequence). The CDR3 region is CASSLAQGASGGYTF. In DNA form, the CDR3 reads TGTGCCAGCAGCTTAGCGCAAGGGGCCAGTGGCGGCTACACCTTC.

This sequence joins TRBV19 and TRBJ1-2; D uncertain. Trimming stripped 7 bases from V and 4 bases from J, with 28 bases between. This CDR3 region has 18 residues. The germline V gene encodes CDR1 LNHDA and CDR2 SQIVND (reference sequence). The CDR3, as DNA: TGTGCCAGTACCCCGGAGAGGAGATTCTTCAATTTGGGCTATGGCTACACCTTC. Amino acid sequence: CASTPERRFFNLGYGYTF.